One T cell receptor beta chain is described in this entry. Germline-derived CDR1 and CDR2 are MNHEY and SMNVEV (reference sequence). Germline trimming cut 5 bases from V and 8 bases from J; bases unmatched to any gene: 14. This CDR3 is built from 16 residues. This sample was included in a study of cytomegalovirus exposure and HLA in healthy donors. Method: immunoSEQ multiplex PCR; TCRdb's copy keeps in-frame clones and lacks some. The sample has about 56,000 clones, around 90% seen once. The J gene is TRBJ2-3, the V gene TRBV27, with 9 bases fitting TRBD1. The receptor's source is a man aged 18 to 35 in good health and CMV-seronegative. The material sequenced was PBMCs. The CDR3 protein is CASSPAPGQGLVTQYF. In nucleotides, the CDR3 is TGTGCCAGCAGTCCAGCACCGGGACAGGGCCTAGTTACGCAGTATTTT.